Following are 2 T cell receptor beta chains from one sample sequenced in a study of regulatory and conventional T cells in RAG deficiency. Method: immunoSEQ multiplex PCR; TCRdb's copy keeps in-frame clones and lacks some. The sample has 30,000 to 35,000 clones; more than 80% are singletons. These records were also assigned to another study, of regulatory T cells. This second study notes: The PCR used 52 TRBV and 13 TRBJ primers.

Sequenced material: CD8+ T cells sorted from blood. The origin of the receptors is a human donor in good health.

The CDR3 spells CAWSVVLAGAGNSYEQYF. For the CDR3, the DNA is TGTGCCTGGAGTGTAGTACTAGCGGGAGCAGGTAATTCCTACGAGCAGTACTTC. The rearrangement links TRBV30 to TRBJ2-7; the match to TRBD2 covers 11 bases. CDR3 length: 18 residues. In germline, CDR1 is GTSNPN, CDR2 SVGIG (reference sequence). With 0 bases clipped from V and 1 base from J, the junction kept 11 bases outside the gene matches. Full variable domain (rest looked up from reference TRBV30 and TRBJ2-7): SQTIHQWPATLVQPVGSPLSLECTVEGTSNPNLYWYRQAAGRGLQLLFYSVGIGQISSEVPQNLSASRPQDRQFILSSKKLLLSDSGFYLCAWSVVLAGAGNSYEQYFGPGTRLTVT.

The CDR3 nucleotides read TGTGCCAGCAGCTTCTACGACGCCTCCTACGAGCAGTACTTC. This sequence encodes CASSFYDASYEQYF. V and J are TRBV11-2 and TRBJ2-7; D is ambiguous. Germline-derived CDR1 and CDR2 are SGHAT and FQNNGV. The CDR3 has 14 amino acids. V lost 3 bases and J lost 0, with 9 bases in between.